This T cell receptor beta chain was obtained from a study of blood T cell repertoires in COVID-19. This clone was seen only a few times. Data came from immunoSEQ multiplex PCR; TCRdb stores just in-frame clones and leaves some out. The repertoire holds under 150,000 clones, with 81% as singletons. CDR1 is MNHEY, CDR2 SVGAGI, per germline. After removal of 5 bases from V and 6 bases from J, the junction contained 12 bases not matched to a gene. The CDR3 covers 16 residues. The source material was peripheral blood. This chain connects TRBV6-5 to TRBJ2-2; 7 positions agree with TRBD2. The clonotype comes from a man in his fifties with acute or convalescent COVID-19. The CDR3 sequence is CASSHYTLARAGELFF. CDR3 DNA: TGTGCCAGCAGTCACTACACACTAGCGCGGGCCGGGGAGCTGTTTTTT.